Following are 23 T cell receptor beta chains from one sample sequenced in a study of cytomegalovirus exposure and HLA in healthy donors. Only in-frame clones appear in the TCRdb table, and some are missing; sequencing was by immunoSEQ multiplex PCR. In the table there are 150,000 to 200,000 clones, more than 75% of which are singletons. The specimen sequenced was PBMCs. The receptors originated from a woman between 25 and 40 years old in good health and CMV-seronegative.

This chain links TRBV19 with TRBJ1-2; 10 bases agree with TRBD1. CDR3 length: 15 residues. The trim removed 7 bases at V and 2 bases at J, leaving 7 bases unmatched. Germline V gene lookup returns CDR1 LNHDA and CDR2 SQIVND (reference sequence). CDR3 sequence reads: CASTRTGGANYGYTF. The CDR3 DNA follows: TGTGCCAGTACTAGGACAGGGGGGGCCAACTATGGCTACACCTTC.

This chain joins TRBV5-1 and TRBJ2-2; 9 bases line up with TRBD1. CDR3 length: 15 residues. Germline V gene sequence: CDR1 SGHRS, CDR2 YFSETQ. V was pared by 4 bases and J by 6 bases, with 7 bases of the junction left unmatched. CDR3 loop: CASSAAQGAAGELFF. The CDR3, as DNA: TGCGCCAGCAGCGCCGCACAGGGGGCGGCCGGGGAGCTGTTTTTT. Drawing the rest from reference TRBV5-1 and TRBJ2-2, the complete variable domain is KAGVTQTPRYLIKTRGQQVTLSCSPISGHRSVSWYQQTPGQGLQFLFEYFSETQRNKGNFPGRFSGRQFSNSRSEMNVSTLELGDSALYLCASSAAQGAAGELFFGEGSRLTVL.

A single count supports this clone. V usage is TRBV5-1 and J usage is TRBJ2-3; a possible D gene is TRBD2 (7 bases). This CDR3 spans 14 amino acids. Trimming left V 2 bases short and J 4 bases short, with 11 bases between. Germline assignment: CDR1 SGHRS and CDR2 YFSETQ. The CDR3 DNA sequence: TGCGCCAGCAGCTTAGGGGGGGCCTCAGATACGCAGTATTTT. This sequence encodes CASSLGGASDTQYF. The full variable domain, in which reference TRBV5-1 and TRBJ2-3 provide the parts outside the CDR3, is KAGVTQTPRYLIKTRGQQVTLSCSPISGHRSVSWYQQTPGQGLQFLFEYFSETQRNKGNFPGRFSGRQFSNSRSEMNVSTLELGDSALYLCASSLGGASDTQYFGPGTRLTVL.

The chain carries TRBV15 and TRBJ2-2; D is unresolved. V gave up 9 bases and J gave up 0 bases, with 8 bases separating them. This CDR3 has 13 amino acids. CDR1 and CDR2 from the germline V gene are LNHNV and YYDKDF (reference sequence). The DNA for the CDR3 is TGTGCCACGTACGGTCCGAACACCGGGGAGCTGTTTTTT. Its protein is CATYGPNTGELFF.

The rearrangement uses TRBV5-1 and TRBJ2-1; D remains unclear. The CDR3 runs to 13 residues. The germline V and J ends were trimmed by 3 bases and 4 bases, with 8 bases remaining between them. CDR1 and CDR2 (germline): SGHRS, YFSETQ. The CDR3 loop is CASSSQSYNEQFF. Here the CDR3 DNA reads TGCGCCAGCAGCTCACAGTCTTACAATGAGCAGTTCTTC.

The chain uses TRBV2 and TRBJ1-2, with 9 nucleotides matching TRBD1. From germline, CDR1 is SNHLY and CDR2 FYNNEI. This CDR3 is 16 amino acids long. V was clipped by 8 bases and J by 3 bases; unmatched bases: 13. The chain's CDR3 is CASSGGQGLLDYGYTF. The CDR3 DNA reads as TGTGCCAGCTCGGGCGGACAGGGGTTGTTAGACTATGGCTACACCTTC.

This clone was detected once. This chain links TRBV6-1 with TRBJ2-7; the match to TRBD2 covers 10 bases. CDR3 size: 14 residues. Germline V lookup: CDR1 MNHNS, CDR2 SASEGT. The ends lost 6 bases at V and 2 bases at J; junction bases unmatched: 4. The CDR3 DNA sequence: TGTGCCAGCAGCGTAGCGGGGGGACCCTACGAGCAGTACTTC. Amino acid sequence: CASSVAGGPYEQYF.

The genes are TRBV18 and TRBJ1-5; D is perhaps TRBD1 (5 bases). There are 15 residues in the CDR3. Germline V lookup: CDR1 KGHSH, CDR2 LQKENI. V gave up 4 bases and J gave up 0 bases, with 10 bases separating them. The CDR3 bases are TGTGCCAGCTCACAGATTGACAGTAGCAATCAGCCCCAGCATTTT. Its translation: CASSQIDSSNQPQHF. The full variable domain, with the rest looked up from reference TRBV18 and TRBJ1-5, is NAGVMQNPRHLVRRRGQEARLRCSPMKGHSHVYWYRQLPEEGLKFMVYLQKENIIDESGMPKERFSAEFPKEGPSILRIQQVVRGDSAAYFCASSQIDSSNQPQHFGDGTRLSIL.

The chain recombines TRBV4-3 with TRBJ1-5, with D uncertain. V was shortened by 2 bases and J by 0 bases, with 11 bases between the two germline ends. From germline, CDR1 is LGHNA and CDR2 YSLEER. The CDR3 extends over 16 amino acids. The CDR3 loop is CASSQSGPGSNQPQHF. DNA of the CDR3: TGCGCCAGCAGCCAATCCGGTCCCGGTAGCAATCAGCCCCAGCATTTT.

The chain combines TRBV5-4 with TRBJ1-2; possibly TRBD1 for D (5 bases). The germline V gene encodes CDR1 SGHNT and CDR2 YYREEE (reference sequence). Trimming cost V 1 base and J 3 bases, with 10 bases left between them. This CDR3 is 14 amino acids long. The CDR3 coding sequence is TGTGCCAGCAGCTTGAGGGAGGGGCACTATGGCTACACCTTC. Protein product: CASSLREGHYGYTF.

CDR3 in DNA: TGTGCCAGCAGCGTGGACAGGGCGGAATATTCTGAAGCTTTCTTT. Protein sequence: CASSVDRAEYSEAFF. This chain connects TRBV5-6 to TRBJ1-1; 8 bases line up with TRBD1. Germline V gene data show CDR1 as SGHDT and CDR2 as YYEEEE. CDR3 length: 15 residues. The ends lost 4 bases at V and 6 bases at J; junction bases unmatched: 11.

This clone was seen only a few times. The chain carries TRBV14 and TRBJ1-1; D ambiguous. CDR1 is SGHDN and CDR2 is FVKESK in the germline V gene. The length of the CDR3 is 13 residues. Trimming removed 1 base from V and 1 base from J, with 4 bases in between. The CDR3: CASSQGANTEAFF. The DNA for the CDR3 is TGTGCCAGCAGCCAAGGGGCGAACACTGAAGCTTTCTTT.

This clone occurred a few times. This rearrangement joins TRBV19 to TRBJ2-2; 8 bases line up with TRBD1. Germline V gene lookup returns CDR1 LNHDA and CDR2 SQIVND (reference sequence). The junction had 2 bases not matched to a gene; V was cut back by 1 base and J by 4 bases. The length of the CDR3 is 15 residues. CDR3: CASSIAGGGTGELFF. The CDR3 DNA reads TGTGCCAGTAGTATAGCAGGGGGCGGCACCGGGGAGCTGTTTTTT.

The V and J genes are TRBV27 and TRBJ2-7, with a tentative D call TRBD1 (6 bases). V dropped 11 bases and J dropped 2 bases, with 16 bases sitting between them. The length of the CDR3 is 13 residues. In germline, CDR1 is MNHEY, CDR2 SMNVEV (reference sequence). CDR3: CASRGSFPYEQYF. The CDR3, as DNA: TGTGCCTCCAGGGGATCCTTTCCCTACGAGCAGTACTTC.

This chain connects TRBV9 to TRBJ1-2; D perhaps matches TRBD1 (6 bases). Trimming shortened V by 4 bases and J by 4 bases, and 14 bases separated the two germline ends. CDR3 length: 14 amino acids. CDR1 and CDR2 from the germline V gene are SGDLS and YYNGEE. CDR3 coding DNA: TGTGCCAGCAGCCAGGGGTTCCCCATCTATGGCTACACCTTC. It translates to CASSQGFPIYGYTF.

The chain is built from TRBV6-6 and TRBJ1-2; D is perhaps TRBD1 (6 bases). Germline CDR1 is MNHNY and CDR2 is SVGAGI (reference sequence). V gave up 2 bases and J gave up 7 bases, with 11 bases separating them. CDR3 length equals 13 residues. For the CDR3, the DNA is TGTGCCAGCAGTTACGGGGGGGCTCGTGGCTACACCTTC. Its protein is CASSYGGARGYTF.

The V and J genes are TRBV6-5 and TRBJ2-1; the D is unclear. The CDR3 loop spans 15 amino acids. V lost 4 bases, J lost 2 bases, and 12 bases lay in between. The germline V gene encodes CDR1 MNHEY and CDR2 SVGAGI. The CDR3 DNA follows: TGTGCCAGCAGTTTGAACCCCGAGGCCTACAATGAGCAGTTCTTC. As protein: CASSLNPEAYNEQFF.

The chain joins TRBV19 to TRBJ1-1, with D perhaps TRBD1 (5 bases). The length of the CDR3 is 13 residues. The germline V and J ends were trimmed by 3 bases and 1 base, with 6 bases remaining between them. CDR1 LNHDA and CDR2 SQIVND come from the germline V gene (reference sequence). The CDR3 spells CASSMGPNTEAFF. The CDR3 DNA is TGTGCCAGTAGTATGGGGCCGAACACTGAAGCTTTCTTT.

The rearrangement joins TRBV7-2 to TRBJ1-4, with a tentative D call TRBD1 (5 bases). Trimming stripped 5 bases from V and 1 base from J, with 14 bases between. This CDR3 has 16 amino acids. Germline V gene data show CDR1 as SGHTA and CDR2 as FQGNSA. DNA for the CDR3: TGTGCCAGCAGCGCAGCAGGGATTAGAACTAATGAAAAACTGTTTTTT. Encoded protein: CASSAAGIRTNEKLFF.

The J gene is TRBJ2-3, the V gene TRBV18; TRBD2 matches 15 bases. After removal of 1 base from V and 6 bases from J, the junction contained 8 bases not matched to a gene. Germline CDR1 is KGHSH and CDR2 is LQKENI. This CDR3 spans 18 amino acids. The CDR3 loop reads CASSPRGTSGGTLDTQYF. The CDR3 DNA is TGTGCCAGCTCACCACGGGGGACTAGCGGGGGGACTCTCGATACGCAGTATTTT.

As DNA, the CDR3 is TGTGCCTGGAGTGTAGGATCACAGGCGGGCTACACCTTC. It yields the protein CAWSVGSQAGYTF. This chain joins TRBV30 and TRBJ1-2, with D tentatively TRBD1 (5 bases). The germline V gene has CDR1 GTSNPN and CDR2 SVGIG (reference sequence). Trimming cost V 0 bases and J 8 bases, with 13 bases left between them. This CDR3 region has 13 residues.

The CDR3 bases are TGTGCCGTCGACAGGGGGCTGGGGGAGCTGTTTTTT. As protein: CAVDRGLGELFF. The J gene is TRBJ2-2, the V gene TRBV10-3, with 10 bases lining up with TRBD1. Trimming removed 11 bases from V and 8 bases from J; junction bases left unmatched: 5. There are 12 residues in the CDR3. Per the germline V gene, CDR1 is ENHRY and CDR2 is SYGVKD.

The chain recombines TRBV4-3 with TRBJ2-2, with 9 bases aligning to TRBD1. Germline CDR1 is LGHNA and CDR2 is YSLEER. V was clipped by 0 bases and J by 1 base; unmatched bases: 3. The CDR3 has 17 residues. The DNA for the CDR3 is TGCGCCAGCAGCCAAGATGCGACAGGGGGGAACACCGGGGAGCTGTTTTTT. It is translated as CASSQDATGGNTGELFF.